These 29 T cell receptor beta chains originate from one sample sequenced in a study of identical twins. One entry per CDR3 protein, called by TCRdb with MiXCR from the 5' RACE reads. Among 300,000 to 400,000 distinct CDR3 sequences listed, approximately 8.8% were seen once. The sequenced sample was naive T cells sorted from blood. These TCRs come from a woman in her 50s in good health.

This clonotype occurred a few times. The chain has TRBV20-1 and TRBJ2-7; 10 bases align to TRBD2. Germline V CDR1 and CDR2: DFQATT, SNEGSKA (reference sequence). The CDR3 is made up of 15 amino acids. V shed 1 base and J 3 bases; nucleotides not matched to a gene: 6. CDR3 sequence: CSARGVSSGSYEQYF. The CDR3 DNA reads as TGCAGTGCTAGAGGGGTGTCTAGCGGGAGCTACGAGCAGTACTTC.

This clonotype was seen a few times. CDR3 amino acids: CASSPYVSGRAGEQFF. The CDR3 nucleotides are TGTGCCAGCAGCCCATACGTTAGCGGGAGGGCCGGTGAGCAGTTCTTC. The chain is built from TRBV5-4 and TRBJ2-1; TRBD2 agrees at 11 bases. Germline-derived CDR1 and CDR2 are SGHNT and YYREEE (reference sequence). The CDR3 runs 16 residues. V gave up 4 bases and J gave up 9 bases; unmatched junction bases: 12.

This clonotype was seen many times. The chain links TRBV4-1 to TRBJ2-3, with D perhaps TRBD1 (5 bases). Germline CDR1 and CDR2: MGHRA and YSYEKL. This CDR3 has 13 residues. V shed 7 bases and J shed 1 base, with 9 bases lying between them. The CDR3 sequence is CASKGLRTDTQYF. The CDR3 DNA is TGCGCCAGCAAGGGGTTACGCACAGATACGCAGTATTTT.

The chain joins TRBV5-1 to TRBJ2-1; 9 positions agree with TRBD2. The CDR3 is made up of 16 amino acids. After removal of 5 bases from V and 4 bases from J, the junction contained 10 bases not matched to a gene. Germline V gives CDR1 SGHRS, CDR2 YFSETQ. The CDR3 region is CASRRRAGGPYNEQFF. CDR3 in DNA: TGCGCCAGCAGACGCCGGGCGGGAGGGCCATACAATGAGCAGTTCTTC.

The genes are TRBV5-1 and TRBJ2-1; 9 bases agree with TRBD2. V lost 1 base, J lost 6 bases, and 11 bases stayed unmatched. CDR3 length: 17 amino acids. Germline V gene sequence: CDR1 SGHRS, CDR2 YFSETQ. DNA for the CDR3: TGCGCCAGCAGCTTGCGTTTGCGGGAGGGCCTCGGCAATGAGCAGTTCTTC. It encodes CASSLRLREGLGNEQFF.

The rearrangement links TRBV5-1 to TRBJ2-1; D may be TRBD1 (6 bases). Per the germline V gene, CDR1 is SGHRS and CDR2 is YFSETQ. The CDR3 extends over 15 amino acids. The V gene lost 0 bases and the J gene lost 2 bases, with 9 bases spanning the gap. In DNA, the CDR3 is TGCGCCAGCAGCTTGGATGGACAGCCCTACAATGAGCAGTTCTTC. It encodes CASSLDGQPYNEQFF.

The chain employs TRBV24-1 and TRBJ2-3; 13 bases are shared with TRBD2. After removal of 2 bases from V and 0 bases from J, the junction contained 10 bases not matched to a gene. This CDR3 has 20 residues. Germline CDR1 reads KGHDR; CDR2 reads SFDVKD. CDR3 residues: CATSDSPLLAGGPSTDTQYF. CDR3 nucleotides: TGTGCCACCAGTGATTCCCCCTTACTAGCGGGAGGGCCCAGCACAGATACGCAGTATTTT.

A few counts support this clonotype. A single base separates this from a much larger clone, so it may be a read error. V and J are TRBV5-1 and TRBJ2-7; TRBD1 agrees at 7 bases. There are 15 residues in the CDR3. The trim removed 1 base at V and 3 bases at J, leaving 7 bases unmatched. Germline V gene sequence: CDR1 SGHRS, CDR2 YFSETQ. Here the CDR3 reads CASSLRGQSSYEQYF. The CDR3, as DNA: TGCGCCAGCAGCTTGCGGGGACAGTCTAGCTACGAGCAGTACTTC.

A few counts support this clonotype. The V gene is TRBV28, the J gene TRBJ1-1; the D gene is possibly TRBD1 (5 bases). Trimming pared 6 bases from V and 0 bases from J, leaving 11 bases between. The germline V gene has CDR1 MDHEN and CDR2 SYDVKM. CDR3 size: 14 residues. In DNA, the CDR3 is TGTGCCAGCAGAAGACAGCTTATGAACACTGAAGCTTTCTTT. This encodes CASRRQLMNTEAFF.

This clonotype was seen ten or more times. This sequence joins TRBV12-3 or TRBV12-4 and TRBJ2-7; D unclear. The V end lost 5 bases, the J end lost 3 bases, and 14 bases lay between the germline ends. The CDR3 extends over 14 amino acids. CDR3 amino acids: CASSRAGHNYEQYF. CDR3 nucleotides: TGTGCCAGCAGTCGGGCAGGCCATAACTACGAGCAGTACTTC.

This clonotype has more than one count but fewer than ten. The CDR3 loop is CASSLARWDQETQYF. The CDR3 DNA reads TGTGCCAGCAGCTTAGCCCGATGGGACCAAGAGACCCAGTACTTC. J is TRBJ2-5 and V is TRBV7-9; D is unclear. V shed 0 bases and J shed 0 bases, with 8 bases lying between them. This CDR3 has 15 residues. The V gene's germline CDR1 is SEHNR and CDR2 FQNEAQ (reference sequence). The full variable domain, with the rest looked up from reference TRBV7-9 and TRBJ2-5, is DTGVSQNPRHKITKRGQNVTFRCDPISEHNRLYWYRQTLGQGPEFLTYFQNEAQLEKSRLLSDRFSAERPKGSFSTLEIQRTEQGDSAMYLCASSLARWDQETQYFGPGTRLLVL.

This clonotype was recorded at least ten times. The chain couples TRBV14 to TRBJ2-5; D gene uncertain. The CDR3 has 11 amino acids. V dropped 1 base and J dropped 11 bases, with 8 bases sitting between them. CDR1 is SGHDN and CDR2 is FVKESK in the germline V gene. CDR3 sequence (DNA): TGTGCCAGCAGCCAAGGGACCCAACAGTACTTC. Encoded protein: CASSQGTQQYF.

The chain recombines TRBV3-1 with TRBJ2-2, with TRBD1 identical over 7 bases. V was clipped by 4 bases and J by 6 bases; unmatched bases: 8. The CDR3 has 15 residues. Germline lookup yields CDR1 LGHDT and CDR2 YNNKEL (reference sequence). Here the CDR3 reads CASSPSGTASGELFF. CDR3 sequence (DNA): TGTGCCAGCAGCCCCTCCGGGACAGCGTCCGGGGAGCTGTTTTTT. The whole variable domain, filled in from reference TRBV3-1 and TRBJ2-2, reads DTAVSQTPKYLVTQMGNDKSIKCEQNLGHDTMYWYKQDSKKFLKIMFSYNNKELIINETVPNRFSPKSPDKAHLNLHINSLELGDSAVYFCASSPSGTASGELFFGEGSRLTVL.

This clonotype was picked up a small number of times. The chain carries TRBV7-9 and TRBJ2-1; D uncertain. The length of the CDR3 is 12 residues. The germline V gene has CDR1 SEHNR and CDR2 FQNEAQ (reference sequence). Trimming cost V 7 bases and J 5 bases, with 9 bases left between them. Here the CDR3 DNA reads TGTGCCAGCACCCCACTGAACAATGAGCAGTTCTTC. Its protein is CASTPLNNEQFF.

This clonotype has only a few counts. The CDR3 DNA is TGTGCCAGCAGCCTGCCTCCCGCTAACACCGGGGAGCTGTTTTTT. Protein sequence: CASSLPPANTGELFF. The chain has TRBV7-6 and TRBJ2-2; the D is unclear. The CDR3 covers 15 residues. Germline lookup yields CDR1 SGHVS and CDR2 FNYEAQ. The V and J ends lost 5 bases and 2 bases respectively, with 12 bases between them.

This clonotype was recorded at least ten times. V gene TRBV28 combines with J gene TRBJ1-2; D might be TRBD1 (6 bases). Trimming pared 6 bases from V and 8 bases from J, leaving 28 bases between. Germline values: CDR1 MDHEN, CDR2 SYDVKM. The CDR3 is 17 residues long. The CDR3 DNA is TGTGCCAGCAGGACCACAGGGAAATCGGGGACTATGTACGGCTACACCTTC. Protein sequence: CASRTTGKSGTMYGYTF.

CDR3 sequence (DNA): TGCAGTGCTAGCCGGGACCTTGGCGAGCAGTACTTC. Translating gives CSASRDLGEQYF. The V call is TRBV20-1, the J call TRBJ2-7; either TRBD1 or TRBD2 may supply D (5 bases each). The CDR3 has 12 amino acids. The germline CDR1 and CDR2 sequences are DFQATT and SNEGSKA (reference sequence). Trimming pared 3 bases from V and 6 bases from J, leaving 12 bases between.

The chain carries TRBV5-5 and TRBJ2-2; 7 bases match TRBD1. The CDR3 runs to 21 residues. The germline V gene encodes CDR1 SGHKS and CDR2 YYEKEE (reference sequence). V trimming: 5 bases; J trimming: 2 bases; junction bases outside the gene matches: 24. CDR3 in amino acids: CASRTLAWGRGPVSNTGELFF. CDR3 nucleotides: TGTGCCAGCAGAACACTTGCTTGGGGTAGGGGGCCGGTCTCCAACACCGGGGAGCTGTTTTTT.

This clonotype was seen repeatedly, ten times or more. The chain links TRBV11-2 to TRBJ1-5; unclear D gene. The CDR3 covers 13 residues. Trimming shortened V by 5 bases and J by 4 bases, and 9 bases separated the two germline ends. Per germline, CDR1 SGHAT and CDR2 FQNNGV. This CDR3 is CASSQDLNQPQHF. The CDR3 DNA sequence: TGTGCCAGCAGCCAGGACCTGAATCAGCCCCAGCATTTT. The complete variable domain, with remaining parts taken from reference TRBV11-2 and TRBJ1-5, reads EAGVAQSPRYKIIEKRQSVAFWCNPISGHATLYWYQQILGQGPKLLIQFQNNGVVDDSQLPKDRFSAERLKGVDSTLKIQPAKLEDSAVYLCASSQDLNQPQHFGDGTRLSIL.

This clonotype was seen repeatedly, ten times or more. The genes are TRBV5-5 and TRBJ2-5; either TRBD1 or TRBD2 may fit D (5 bases each). Deletions cut 5 bases from V and 4 bases from J, with 18 bases between. The CDR3 is 15 residues long. Germline assignment: CDR1 SGHKS and CDR2 YYEKEE (reference sequence). In nucleotides, the CDR3 is TGTGCCAGCAGACCGACCGGGACCGAGCTAGAGACCCAGTACTTC. Protein product: CASRPTGTELETQYF.

This clonotype was detected only a few times. The chain joins TRBV13 to TRBJ2-3; 10 nucleotides match TRBD2. The CDR3 covers 16 residues. Looked up from germline, CDR1 is PRHDT and CDR2 is FYEKMQ (reference sequence). Trimming removed 5 bases from V and 3 bases from J; junction bases left unmatched: 8. The CDR3 loop is CASSDGLAEATDTQYF. For the CDR3, the DNA is TGTGCCAGCAGCGACGGACTAGCGGAGGCGACAGATACGCAGTATTTT.

This clonotype was seen only once. The genes are TRBV24-1 and TRBJ2-3; 10 bases are a match to TRBD2. Per germline, CDR1 KGHDR and CDR2 SFDVKD. This CDR3 is built from 14 residues. The V gene end was trimmed by 4 bases and the J gene end by 6 bases; junction bases not matched to a gene: 3. The CDR3 DNA sequence: TGTGCCACCAGTGAAGCGGGAGGGGTCGATACGCAGTATTTT. This translates into CATSEAGGVDTQYF.

This clonotype was recorded a few times. The rearrangement links TRBV24-1 to TRBJ2-1; 7 bases agree with TRBD2. The CDR3 totals 15 residues. V gave up 2 bases and J gave up 2 bases; unmatched junction bases: 2. The V gene's germline CDR1 is KGHDR and CDR2 SFDVKD. The CDR3 nucleotides read TGTGCCACCAGTGATTGGGAGGGACCCTACAATGAGCAGTTCTTC. It yields the protein CATSDWEGPYNEQFF.

The rearrangement uses TRBV20-1 and TRBJ2-3, with 10 positions matching TRBD1. This CDR3 contains 17 residues. Losses at the gene ends were 1 base for V and 3 bases for J; bases not matched to a gene: 10. Germline CDR1 DFQATT, CDR2 SNEGSKA (reference sequence). The CDR3, as DNA: TGCAGTGCTAGAGGGCATTCAGACAGGGGGCTGACAGATACGCAGTATTTT. It specifies CSARGHSDRGLTDTQYF.

This clonotype was counted a few times. V gene TRBV12-3 or TRBV12-4 combines with J gene TRBJ1-3; TRBD1 matches at 7 bases. V shed 6 bases and J 3 bases; nucleotides not matched to a gene: 8. This CDR3 region has 15 residues. The DNA of the CDR3 is TGTGCCAGCAGCCTGGGACAGTGGGATGGAAACACCATATATTTT. Amino acids: CASSLGQWDGNTIYF.

V gene TRBV10-3 combines with J gene TRBJ2-3, with D perhaps matching TRBD2 (6 bases). Per the germline V gene, CDR1 is ENHRY and CDR2 is SYGVKD. The V and J ends lost 11 bases and 0 bases respectively, with 12 bases between them. The CDR3 loop spans 13 amino acids. The CDR3 loop reads CAVQSGSTDTQYF. In DNA form, the CDR3 reads TGTGCCGTCCAAAGCGGGAGCACAGATACGCAGTATTTT.

There are a few counts of this clonotype. V is TRBV9 and J is TRBJ2-3; the D gene is possibly TRBD2 (6 bases). The V gene's germline CDR1 is SGDLS and CDR2 YYNGEE. Deletions cut 3 bases from V and 7 bases from J, with 21 bases between. CDR3 size: 16 residues. The chain's CDR3 is CASSADSRGSWNTQYF. In DNA form, the CDR3 reads TGTGCCAGCAGCGCCGATAGCCGGGGGAGTTGGAATACGCAGTATTTT.

The V and J genes are TRBV7-9 and TRBJ2-7, with a weak D call TRBD2 (5 bases). This CDR3 spans 14 amino acids. Germline lookup yields CDR1 SEHNR and CDR2 FQNEAQ (reference sequence). V lost 5 bases to trimming and J lost 6 bases, with 17 bases between them. CDR3 nucleotide sequence: TGTGCCAGCAGCCCGCGGACTGAATCTGGCGAGCAGTACTTC. This translates into CASSPRTESGEQYF.

This clonotype has only a few counts. The rearrangement links TRBV12-3 or TRBV12-4 to TRBJ1-6, with 7 bases that match TRBD1. This CDR3 region has 15 residues. With V trimmed by 6 bases and J by 7 bases, 9 bases remained unmatched. The CDR3 DNA reads TGTGCCAGCAGAAAGCGACAGGGTGAAAATTCACCCCTCCACTTT. Protein product: CASRKRQGENSPLHF.